These 29 T cell receptor beta chains were sequenced from one sample in a study of regulatory T cells in long-lasting Graves disease. The sample's time point: newly diagnosed GD, antithyroid drugs for less than 3 months. Extracted RNA from PBMCs served as the source of the TCR library. The TCR beta library used iRepertoire HTBI primers with Arm-PCR amplification of CDR3. Each CDR3 protein gets one entry after TCRdb re-called the multiplex PCR reads with MiXCR. The sample holds about 560,000 distinct CDR3 sequences, about 16% seen once. The sample was also reused in another study, on T cells in Graves' hyperthyroidism and ophthalmopathy.

The source was peripheral blood mononuclear cells (PBMCs), collected at new diagnosis, from a patient treated with antithyroid drugs. Receptors originate from a man in his late teens or twenties with Graves disease.

The rearrangement links TRBV19 to TRBJ1-5, with 10 bases fitting TRBD1. This CDR3 contains 15 residues. Germline CDR1 and CDR2: LNHDA and SQIVND (reference sequence). Trimming cost V 7 bases and J 0 bases; bases outside gene matches: 3. The CDR3 DNA reads TGTGCCAGTACCGGGACAGGGGTTAGCAATCAGCCCCAGCATTTT. It encodes CASTGTGVSNQPQHF.

In regard to this clonotype: A read error may be the cause here, since a much bigger clone is one base away. This chain uses TRBV18 with TRBJ1-1; no clear D gene. The CDR3 has 14 amino acids. V shed 2 bases and J shed 1 base, with 8 bases lying between them. Germline CDR1 KGHSH, CDR2 LQKENI. For the CDR3, the DNA is TGTGCCAGCTCACCAAGTGTGGAGAACACTGAAGCTTTCTTT. It specifies CASSPSVENTEAFF. The complete variable domain, with remaining parts taken from reference TRBV18 and TRBJ1-1, reads NAGVMQNPRHLVRRRGQEARLRCSPMKGHSHVYWYRQLPEEGLKFMVYLQKENIIDESGMPKERFSAEFPKEGPSILRIQQVVRGDSAAYFCASSPSVENTEAFFGQGTRLTVV.

This clonotype was observed a handful of times. This chain connects TRBV10-3 to TRBJ1-1; maybe TRBD1 (5 bases). The CDR3 spans 13 residues. Looked up from germline, CDR1 is ENHRY and CDR2 is SYGVKD. Trimming shortened V by 3 bases and J by 5 bases, and 10 bases separated the two germline ends. The CDR3 coding sequence is TGTGCCATCAGTGATAGGGAGGGGACTGAAGCTTTCTTT. It codes for CAISDREGTEAFF.

The table lists this clonotype with many counts. The V call is TRBV12-3 or TRBV12-4, the J call TRBJ1-5; D gene uncertain. V was clipped by 0 bases and J by 0 bases, with 9 bases between them. The CDR3 length is 16 residues. This chain's CDR3 is CASSLAAFDSNQPQHF. The CDR3 bases are TGTGCCAGCAGTTTAGCGGCCTTCGATAGCAATCAGCCCCAGCATTTT.

This clonotype was found many times. The chain couples TRBV10-2 to TRBJ2-5; TRBD1 agrees at 8 bases. Germline CDR1 WSHSY, CDR2 SAAADI. The CDR3 is made up of 15 amino acids. The trim removed 0 bases at V and 1 base at J, leaving 1 base unmatched. The CDR3 is CASSESDRGQETQYF. The CDR3 bases are TGCGCCAGCAGTGAGTCCGACAGGGGCCAAGAGACCCAGTACTTC.

This chain uses TRBV9 with TRBJ2-2; TRBD2 agrees at 13 bases. With V trimmed by 4 bases and J by 8 bases, 8 bases remained unmatched. This CDR3 is 16 amino acids long. Germline CDR1 SGDLS, CDR2 YYNGEE. For the CDR3, the DNA is TGTGCCAGCAGCTCAAGGGGGACTAGCGGGACGGGGGAGCTGTTTTTT. Its protein is CASSSRGTSGTGELFF. The full variable domain, rest sourced from reference TRBV9 and TRBJ2-2, is DSGVTQTPKHLITATGQRVTLRCSPRSGDLSVYWYQQSLDQGLQFLIQYYNGEERAKGNILERFSAQQFPDLHSELNLSSLELGDSALYFCASSSRGTSGTGELFFGEGSRLTVL.

This clonotype was seen at least ten times. V gene TRBV27 combines with J gene TRBJ2-1; 8 bases match TRBD1. The CDR3 spans 13 residues. V lost 2 bases and J lost 8; bases outside the gene matches: 2. CDR1 MNHEY and CDR2 SMNVEV come from the germline V gene (reference sequence). The DNA of the CDR3 is TGTGCCAGCAGTTTACCAGGGGGCTATGAGCAGTTCTTC. It specifies CASSLPGGYEQFF.

V usage is TRBV15 and J usage is TRBJ1-4; D unclear. Trimming cost V 2 bases and J 8 bases, with 18 bases left between them. Germline V gene lookup returns CDR1 LNHNV and CDR2 YYDKDF (reference sequence). This CDR3 region has 16 residues. The CDR3 sequence is CATSRQRPRVGEKLFF. The CDR3 coding sequence is TGTGCCACCAGCAGACAAAGGCCCCGCGTCGGCGAAAAACTGTTTTTT.

This clonotype was recorded at least ten times. The V and J genes are TRBV28 and TRBJ2-7, with TRBD2 matching 10 bases. Germline V lookup: CDR1 MDHEN, CDR2 SYDVKM. The CDR3 runs 16 residues. V shed 5 bases and J 2 bases; nucleotides not matched to a gene: 9. The CDR3: CASSLPQLAGAYEQYF. The CDR3 region has the DNA TGTGCCAGCAGTCTCCCACAGCTAGCGGGAGCCTACGAGCAGTACTTC.

This clonotype was observed a handful of times. The V call is TRBV5-6, the J call TRBJ1-1, with D uncertain. V shed 4 bases and J shed 1 base, with 14 bases lying between them. Germline V lookup: CDR1 SGHDT, CDR2 YYEEEE. CDR3 size: 15 residues. The CDR3 nucleotides are TGTGCCAGCAGCGAGGTAGACGGGCGGAACACTGAAGCTTTCTTT. This gives the protein CASSEVDGRNTEAFF.

The chain links TRBV20-1 to TRBJ2-7; 9 positions match TRBD2. The CDR3 is 15 amino acids. In germline, CDR1 is DFQATT, CDR2 SNEGSKA (reference sequence). Trimming removed 1 base from V and 0 bases from J; junction bases left unmatched: 4. The CDR3 protein is CSARALAGSSYEQYF. CDR3 DNA: TGCAGTGCTAGAGCCCTAGCGGGGAGCTCCTACGAGCAGTACTTC.

This clonotype was picked up a small number of times. V is TRBV9 and J is TRBJ1-2; 8 bases map to TRBD1. This CDR3 is 13 amino acids long. J lost 7 bases, V lost 4 bases, and 6 bases had no gene match. Germline-derived CDR1 and CDR2 are SGDLS and YYNGEE. Here the CDR3 DNA reads TGTGCCAGCAGCACCACAGGGGGTCTTGGCTACACCTTC. Residues: CASSTTGGLGYTF.

This clonotype was seen at least ten times. The chain recombines TRBV5-1 with TRBJ2-3; D call uncertain. The CDR3 has 15 residues. Per germline, CDR1 SGHRS and CDR2 YFSETQ. V was cut by 0 bases and J by 0 bases, with 8 bases left in between. Here the CDR3 DNA reads TGCGCCAGCAGCTTGGTGGCTTCTAGCACAGATACGCAGTATTTT. It encodes CASSLVASSTDTQYF.

Ten or more counts support this clonotype. The rearrangement links TRBV2 to TRBJ2-7; 15 bases map to TRBD2. This CDR3 has 16 amino acids. CDR1 and CDR2 (germline): SNHLY, FYNNEI. V lost 6 bases, J lost 6 bases, and 9 bases stayed unmatched. The CDR3 sequence is CASSDQPGLAGGEQYF. CDR3 DNA: TGTGCCAGCAGCGATCAGCCGGGACTAGCGGGAGGCGAGCAGTACTTC.

This clonotype was observed a few times. At one end, the junction sequence differs from germline, possibly due to a read error. The chain joins TRBV4-1 to TRBJ2-7; TRBD1 aligns across 8 bases. The CDR3 loop spans 13 amino acids. Germline lookup yields CDR1 MGHRA and CDR2 YSYEKL. The DNA for the CDR3 is TGCGCCAGCAGCCAACCTTGGGGACAGGCAATGAAATTC. Translated, it gives CASSQPWGQAMKF.

This clonotype was counted only a few times. The gene calls are TRBV24-1 and TRBJ2-7; D is uncertain. Germline CDR1 reads KGHDR; CDR2 reads SFDVKD. The CDR3 contains 11 residues. Trimming took 3 bases from V and 4 from J, leaving 3 bases between them. The CDR3 DNA reads TGTGCCACCAGTGATGGGTACGAGCAGTACTTC. This codes for CATSDGYEQYF.

This clonotype was detected many times. The rearrangement links TRBV12-3 or TRBV12-4 to TRBJ2-5, with TRBD1 identical over 9 bases. This CDR3 has 12 amino acids. Unmatched junction bases numbered 1, after V lost 5 bases and J lost 6 bases. The CDR3 bases are TGTGCCAGCAGTGGACAGGGGAAGACCCAGTACTTC. It translates to CASSGQGKTQYF.

This clonotype was counted at least ten times. V usage is TRBV27 and J usage is TRBJ2-7; tentatively, D is TRBD2 (5 bases). Germline CDR1 MNHEY, CDR2 SMNVEV (reference sequence). The CDR3 is made up of 16 amino acids. V was trimmed by 4 bases and J by 6 bases, leaving 22 bases between them. The DNA for the CDR3 is TGTGCCAGCAGTTCAACGACGTCCGGGATCTCTGGCGAGCAGTACTTC. Its translation is CASSSTTSGISGEQYF.

This clonotype was counted a few times. The rearrangement joins TRBV7-9 to TRBJ1-4, with D hard to call. From germline, CDR1 is SEHNR and CDR2 FQNEAQ (reference sequence). CDR3 length equals 14 residues. The V end was cut by 3 bases, the J end by 7 bases, with 12 bases between. The CDR3 spells CASSFGARVEKLFF. In nucleotides, the CDR3 is TGTGCCAGCAGCTTCGGTGCGAGGGTTGAAAAACTGTTTTTT.

This clonotype was picked up many times. The rearrangement joins TRBV12-3 or TRBV12-4 to TRBJ1-5; 11 bases are shared with TRBD1. The CDR3 spans 16 residues. Trimming cost V 3 bases and J 3 bases; bases outside gene matches: 4. The CDR3 DNA reads as TGTGCCAGCAGTTTCCCCGGACAGGGGGCCAATCAGCCCCAGCATTTT. Translated, it gives CASSFPGQGANQPQHF.

In its sample, this clonotype was seen many times. The rearrangement uses TRBV7-3 and TRBJ2-1; TRBD2 agrees at 9 bases. The J segment lost 4 bases and the V segment lost 3 bases, leaving 4 bases of the junction unmatched. The CDR3 runs to 15 residues. Germline CDR1 reads SGHTA; CDR2 reads FQGTGA. DNA of the CDR3: TGTGCCAGCAGCTTCGGACTAGCGAGGTACAATGAGCAGTTCTTC. This encodes CASSFGLARYNEQFF.

This clonotype was recorded a few times. The chain uses TRBV7-9 and TRBJ1-4; D is possibly TRBD1 (6 bases). CDR3 length equals 15 residues. Germline V CDR1 and CDR2: SEHNR, FQNEAQ (reference sequence). V gave up 5 bases and J gave up 6 bases, with 16 bases separating them. The CDR3 DNA sequence: TGTGCCAGCAGCGCCATCCGGGGGCTTGATGAAAAACTGTTTTTT. The encoded protein is CASSAIRGLDEKLFF.

This chain connects TRBV2 to TRBJ1-2; 7 positions agree with TRBD1. The CDR3 covers 14 residues. The germline gives CDR1 SNHLY, CDR2 FYNNEI. V shed 4 bases, J shed 8 bases, and the junction held 10 bases outside the gene matches. CDR3 nucleotides: TGTGCCAGCAGTGGGGGTCGACAGGGAGGAGGCTACACCTTC. Amino acid sequence: CASSGGRQGGGYTF.

This clonotype was seen more than once but under ten times. V usage is TRBV2 and J usage is TRBJ1-3, with D maybe TRBD1 (5 bases). V was clipped by 5 bases and J by 3 bases, with 11 bases between them. CDR1 and CDR2 (germline): SNHLY, FYNNEI. CDR3 length: 14 amino acids. CDR3 protein: CASSWGGIGNTIYF. The DNA for the CDR3 is TGTGCCAGCAGTTGGGGGGGAATTGGAAACACCATATATTTT.

In this sample, this clonotype turned up a few times. The chain links TRBV2 to TRBJ2-3; 9 nucleotides line up with TRBD1. This CDR3 contains 15 residues. The ends lost 6 bases at V and 7 bases at J; junction bases unmatched: 11. Germline V CDR1 and CDR2: SNHLY, FYNNEI. CDR3 bases: TGTGCCAGCAGCGATTTCGGGACAGGGAGGCATACGCAGTATTTT. This sequence encodes CASSDFGTGRHTQYF.

This clonotype has more than one count but fewer than ten. The chain carries TRBV7-9 and TRBJ2-7; D is uncertain. V shed 1 base and J shed 0 bases, with 13 bases lying between them. Germline V gene sequence: CDR1 SEHNR, CDR2 FQNEAQ (reference sequence). This CDR3 contains 16 residues. CDR3 coding DNA: TGTGCCAGCAGCTTAGGACTGGGCGGAAGCTCCTACGAGCAGTACTTC. It yields the protein CASSLGLGGSSYEQYF.

Only a few counts were recorded for this clonotype. The chain carries TRBV12-3 or TRBV12-4 and TRBJ1-2; 7 nucleotides line up with TRBD1. J lost 8 bases, V lost 7 bases, and 16 bases had no gene match. The CDR3 totals 15 residues. DNA for the CDR3: TGTGCCAGCACTGAGACAGGGCGGAAAGTAAACGGCTACACCTTC. This gives the protein CASTETGRKVNGYTF.

This clonotype appeared a few times. The J gene is TRBJ1-6, the V gene TRBV6-5, with D maybe TRBD1 (5 bases). The germline V and J ends were trimmed by 0 bases and 8 bases, with 14 bases remaining between them. CDR1 MNHEY and CDR2 SVGAGI come from the germline V gene. There are 16 residues in the CDR3. For the CDR3, the DNA is TGTGCCAGCAGTTACTCTGGGGGAAGGATTGATTCACCCCTCCACTTT. Translation: CASSYSGGRIDSPLHF.

This clonotype showed up many times. V usage is TRBV12-5 and J usage is TRBJ2-1; D remains unclear. The CDR3 runs 15 residues. V lost 0 bases and J lost 4, with 10 bases in between. Germline values: CDR1 LGHNT, CDR2 FRNRAP. This CDR3 is CASGLVRGLYNEQFF. The CDR3 bases are TGTGCTAGTGGTTTGGTACGAGGCTTGTACAATGAGCAGTTCTTC.